This T cell receptor beta chain came from a study of identical twins. General study results and limits: Beta clonotypes that were abundant in cord blood contained fewer insertions, a pattern absent from memory repertoires.

This clonotype was counted a few times. The target antigen is unknown. TCRdb itself ran the 5' RACE reads through MiXCR, one entry per CDR3 protein. There are some 900,000 distinct CDR3 sequences in the sample; more than 9% occur only once, and about 1.5% lies in the top ten. The same sample was also used in a study of yellow fever vaccine responses in identical twins.

The sequenced material came from PBMCs. The receptor comes from a woman younger than 30 in good health.

The CDR3 protein is CASSLTGGWSRYNEQFF. In DNA form, the CDR3 reads TGTGCCAGCAGCCTGACAGGGGGCTGGAGCAGATACAATGAGCAGTTCTTC. This chain links TRBV12-3 or TRBV12-4 with TRBJ2-1; 10 nucleotides match TRBD1. The junction had 12 bases not matched to a gene; V was cut back by 6 bases and J by 4 bases. The CDR3 runs 17 residues.